The 24 T cell receptor beta chains below all came from one sample that was sequenced in a study of control samples from healthy donors and cancer patients. Here immunoSEQ multiplex PCR was the method, and the copy in TCRdb shows in-frame clones only, minus some. The sample includes about 53,000 clones, approximately 90% of them seen just once. Sequenced input: PBMCs. The receptors here all came from a man between 60 and 70 years old with head and neck cancer.

The V and J genes are TRBV6-5 and TRBJ1-6; D gene unclear. V lost 6 bases, J lost 7 bases, and 10 bases lay in between. Germline lookup yields CDR1 MNHEY and CDR2 SVGAGI. This CDR3 is 13 amino acids long. Written as DNA, the CDR3 is TGTGCCAGCAGCCGGGGAACAAATTCACCCCTCCACTTT. It codes for CASSRGTNSPLHF.

This chain joins TRBV5-1 and TRBJ2-1, with D perhaps being TRBD1 or TRBD2 (6 bases each). V lost 1 base, J lost 5 bases, and 22 bases lay in between. Germline V gene data show CDR1 as SGHRS and CDR2 as YFSETQ. The CDR3 sequence is 18 residues long. CDR3 sequence: CASSLFGLPGQNNNEQFF. For the CDR3, the DNA is TGCGCCAGCAGCTTGTTTGGACTACCGGGACAAAACAACAATGAGCAGTTCTTC. Filled out from reference TRBV5-1 and TRBJ2-1, the complete variable domain reads KAGVTQTPRYLIKTRGQQVTLSCSPISGHRSVSWYQQTPGQGLQFLFEYFSETQRNKGNFPGRFSGRQFSNSRSEMNVSTLELGDSALYLCASSLFGLPGQNNNEQFFGPGTRLTVL.

As DNA, the CDR3 is TGTGCCACATCACAGGGGGGGCCCTACAATGAGCAGTTCTTC. It specifies CATSQGGPYNEQFF. The chain carries TRBV19 and TRBJ2-1; tentative D call: TRBD1 (8 bases). V gave up 10 bases and J gave up 2 bases, with 15 bases separating them. CDR3 length: 14 residues. Germline V gene lookup returns CDR1 LNHDA and CDR2 SQIVND (reference sequence).

The rearrangement uses TRBV5-4 and TRBJ2-7; 9 nucleotides align to TRBD1. The germline V gene encodes CDR1 SGHNT and CDR2 YYREEE (reference sequence). This CDR3 contains 15 residues. J lost 4 bases, V lost 0 bases, and 5 bases had no gene match. The CDR3 region has the DNA TGTGCCAGCAGCTTGGCCGGGACAGGGAGGTACGAGCAGTACTTC. Protein sequence: CASSLAGTGRYEQYF.

The CDR3 coding sequence is TGTGCCAGCAGCTCGCGGACAGAAACAGATACGCAGTATTTT. Translation gives CASSSRTETDTQYF. The V and J genes are TRBV13 and TRBJ2-3; TRBD1 might be the D (6 bases). Germline V lookup: CDR1 PRHDT, CDR2 FYEKMQ (reference sequence). V was trimmed by 4 bases and J by 3 bases, leaving 11 bases between them. The CDR3 has 14 residues.

This clone showed up just a few times. This chain links TRBV18 with TRBJ2-2; 7 bases are a match to TRBD1. This CDR3 contains 15 residues. In germline, CDR1 is KGHSH, CDR2 LQKENI. V shed 1 base, J shed 5 bases, and the junction held 4 bases outside the gene matches. The CDR3 sequence: CASSPQGQLTGELFF. The CDR3 bases are TGTGCCAGCTCACCACAGGGACAGCTAACCGGGGAGCTGTTTTTT.

The rearrangement links TRBV7-2 to TRBJ1-2; D uncertain. Germline values: CDR1 SGHTA, CDR2 FQGNSA. The CDR3 has 13 residues. The ends were cut back, 2 bases at V and 4 bases at J, with 8 bases in the middle. The CDR3 here is CASSLYSSYGYTF. The CDR3, as DNA: TGTGCCAGCAGCTTATACAGTAGCTATGGCTACACCTTC.

The rearrangement links TRBV5-6 to TRBJ2-1; no clear D. Germline V CDR1 and CDR2: SGHDT, YYEEEE. V was trimmed by 0 bases and J by 8 bases, leaving 6 bases between them. The CDR3 is made up of 12 amino acids. In DNA, the CDR3 is TGTGCCAGCAGCTTGGCAATTCATGAGCAGTTCTTC. It yields the protein CASSLAIHEQFF.

The chain has TRBV6-1 and TRBJ1-2; unclear D gene. CDR1 MNHNS and CDR2 SASEGT come from the germline V gene. V shed 2 bases and J shed 7 bases, with 14 bases lying between them. CDR3 length: 14 residues. The CDR3 DNA is TGTGCCAGCAGTGAATCTGGGCAGTATAGTGGCTACACCTTC. Its translation: CASSESGQYSGYTF.

The V and J genes are TRBV14 and TRBJ1-4, with D hard to call. The germline gives CDR1 SGHDN, CDR2 FVKESK. Deletions cut 0 bases from V and 3 bases from J, with 8 bases between. The CDR3 extends over 15 amino acids. CDR3: CASSQERAANEKLFF. CDR3 DNA sequence: TGTGCCAGCAGCCAAGAACGGGCCGCTAATGAAAAACTGTTTTTT.

The chain recombines TRBV28 with TRBJ2-7; 7 bases align to TRBD2. The CDR3 extends over 14 amino acids. Germline V gene lookup returns CDR1 MDHEN and CDR2 SYDVKM. With 5 bases clipped from V and 0 bases from J, the junction kept 4 bases outside the gene matches. The CDR3 here is CASSRAGSSYEQYF. The CDR3 nucleotides read TGTGCCAGCAGTCGAGCGGGGAGCTCCTACGAGCAGTACTTC.

V gene TRBV6-5 combines with J gene TRBJ1-3; a possible D gene is TRBD1 (5 bases). Germline CDR1 reads MNHEY; CDR2 reads SVGAGI. V lost 8 bases to trimming and J lost 4 bases, with 12 bases between them. This CDR3 has 13 amino acids. The CDR3: CASSLQGGNTIYF. CDR3 nucleotides: TGTGCCAGCTCCTTGCAGGGCGGAAACACCATATATTTT.

This chain links TRBV6-2 or TRBV6-3 with TRBJ2-1; TRBD2 agrees at 9 bases. This CDR3 has 14 residues. Trimming cost V 6 bases and J 3 bases; bases outside gene matches: 3. Germline V CDR1 and CDR2: MNHEY, SVGEGT. CDR3 nucleotide sequence: TGTGCCAGCAGCCTAGCGGGACTCTACAATGAGCAGTTCTTC. It codes for CASSLAGLYNEQFF.

The CDR3 DNA reads as TGTGCCAGCAGTTTCGGGGACAGGGGGCGTAACTATGGCTACACCTTC. This translates into CASSFGDRGRNYGYTF. The chain is built from TRBV27 and TRBJ1-2, with TRBD1 matching 12 bases. The CDR3 runs 16 residues. CDR1 and CDR2 from the germline V gene are MNHEY and SMNVEV (reference sequence). V was pared by 3 bases and J by 1 base, with 3 bases of the junction left unmatched.

The CDR3 bases are TGCGCCAGCAGCCGCCCACGAGGGGGGGGCTCCTACGAGCAGTACTTC. Amino acid sequence: CASSRPRGGGSYEQYF. This chain connects TRBV4-1 to TRBJ2-7, with D perhaps TRBD2 (7 bases). Germline V gene lookup returns CDR1 MGHRA and CDR2 YSYEKL. Trimming left V 4 bases short and J 0 bases short, with 16 bases between. CDR3 length: 16 amino acids.

The rearrangement joins TRBV5-1 to TRBJ2-1; 11 bases are shared with TRBD2. The CDR3 extends over 16 amino acids. J gave up 10 bases and V 4 bases, and 13 bases lay outside the gene matches. Germline-derived CDR1 and CDR2 are SGHRS and YFSETQ. The CDR3 sequence: CASSQGLAGFVGEQFF. The CDR3 bases are TGCGCCAGCAGCCAAGGACTAGCGGGTTTCGTCGGCGAGCAGTTCTTC. The full variable domain, completed using reference TRBV5-1 and TRBJ2-1, is KAGVTQTPRYLIKTRGQQVTLSCSPISGHRSVSWYQQTPGQGLQFLFEYFSETQRNKGNFPGRFSGRQFSNSRSEMNVSTLELGDSALYLCASSQGLAGFVGEQFFGPGTRLTVL.

The genes are TRBV4-3 and TRBJ2-3; the D gene is possibly TRBD1 (6 bases). The CDR3 has 13 residues. Trimming cost V 2 bases and J 4 bases, with 7 bases left between them. Germline loops: CDR1 LGHNA, CDR2 YSLEER. The CDR3 DNA reads as TGCGCCAGCAGCCAAAACAGGGCAGATACGCAGTATTTT. Translated, it gives CASSQNRADTQYF.

The chain joins TRBV7-8 to TRBJ1-1; a weak D match, TRBD1 (5 bases). V lost 2 bases and J 4 bases, leaving 11 bases between the germline ends. From germline, CDR1 is SGHVS and CDR2 FQNEAQ. The CDR3 spans 14 residues. CDR3 in DNA: TGTGCCAGCAGCTTATCTCGGGGGAGCACTGAAGCTTTCTTT. It translates to CASSLSRGSTEAFF.

This clone was counted a few times. The genes are TRBV7-8 and TRBJ2-1; a weak D match, TRBD1 (5 bases). Trimming removed 5 bases at V and 0 bases at J, with 14 bases between. CDR1 is SGHVS, CDR2 FQNEAQ, per germline. The CDR3 loop spans 16 amino acids. As DNA, the CDR3 is TGTGCCAGCAGCGCTAGTCGACAGAGCTCCTACAATGAGCAGTTCTTC. Its protein product is CASSASRQSSYNEQFF.

The V call is TRBV4-1, the J call TRBJ2-1, with 7 bases identical to TRBD1. Trimming cost V 1 base and J 5 bases; bases outside gene matches: 17. Germline CDR1 and CDR2: MGHRA and YSYEKL. This CDR3 region has 19 residues. The DNA of the CDR3 is TGCGCCAGCAGCCAAGTTGCCCCGCTGACAGGGCGAGGAAACAATGAGCAGTTCTTC. Amino acids: CASSQVAPLTGRGNNEQFF.

This chain links TRBV19 with TRBJ1-5; a weak D match, TRBD1 (6 bases). The CDR3 contains 16 residues. CDR1 LNHDA and CDR2 SQIVND come from the germline V gene (reference sequence). Between the trimmed V and J ends, which lost 2 bases and 2 bases, there was a span of 13 bases. The CDR3 coding sequence is TGTGCCAGTAGTATAAAAGGGGGATGGGGCAATCAGCCCCAGCATTTT. It translates to CASSIKGGWGNQPQHF.

The chain joins TRBV19 to TRBJ2-3; TRBD1 might be the D (6 bases). Trimming removed 3 bases from V and 0 bases from J, with 16 bases in between. The CDR3 covers 17 residues. Per the germline V gene, CDR1 is LNHDA and CDR2 is SQIVND (reference sequence). The CDR3 spells CASSIRGPTWSTDTQYF. DNA of the CDR3: TGTGCCAGTAGTATCAGGGGACCGACGTGGAGCACAGATACGCAGTATTTT.

The rearrangement joins TRBV5-6 to TRBJ2-5; perhaps D is TRBD1 or TRBD2 (6 bases each). This CDR3 is 14 amino acids long. V gave up 1 base and J gave up 5 bases, with 12 bases separating them. Germline CDR1 and CDR2: SGHDT and YYEEEE. The CDR3, as DNA: TGTGCCAGCAGCTTGAGGGGGGTTCGGGAGACCCAGTACTTC. Amino acid sequence: CASSLRGVRETQYF.

V gene TRBV5-1 combines with J gene TRBJ1-2, with 9 bases matching TRBD1. V dropped 1 base and J dropped 4; count of bases not matched to a gene: 2. The V gene's germline CDR1 is SGHRS and CDR2 YFSETQ. There are 14 residues in the CDR3. CDR3 coding DNA: TGCGCCAGCAGCTTGACAGGGGGCGGCTATGGCTACACCTTC. Translating it yields CASSLTGGGYGYTF. Combining the CDR3 with reference TRBV5-1 and TRBJ1-2 gives the whole variable domain KAGVTQTPRYLIKTRGQQVTLSCSPISGHRSVSWYQQTPGQGLQFLFEYFSETQRNKGNFPGRFSGRQFSNSRSEMNVSTLELGDSALYLCASSLTGGGYGYTFGSGTRLTVV.